Below are 2 T cell receptor beta chains sequenced from a single sample in a study of cytomegalovirus exposure and HLA in healthy donors. The PCR ran on 60 Vbeta and 13 Jbeta primers. TCRdb keeps only in-frame clones here, not all; method: immunoSEQ multiplex PCR. The top ten hold around 10% of the sample, which has 45,000 to 60,000 clones, around 70% seen once. The sample comprised PBMCs. These receptors were taken from a woman aged 50 to 60 in good health and CMV-seronegative.

This clone was observed a handful of times. V usage is TRBV28 and J usage is TRBJ1-3, with a tentative D call TRBD1 (6 bases). The CDR3 has 16 amino acids. V was pared by 2 bases and J by 5 bases, with 16 bases between. CDR1 MDHEN and CDR2 SYDVKM come from the germline V gene. The CDR3 here is CASSLLYRDARNTIYF. The DNA for the CDR3 is TGTGCCAGCAGTTTACTATACAGGGATGCTCGAAACACCATATATTTT.

V usage is TRBV27 and J usage is TRBJ1-1; D is ambiguous. Looked up from germline, CDR1 is MNHEY and CDR2 is SMNVEV (reference sequence). The V end lost 2 bases, the J end lost 6 bases, and 10 bases lay between the germline ends. The CDR3 length is 13 residues. CDR3 amino acids: CASSLGGVAEAFF. In DNA, the CDR3 is TGTGCCAGCAGTTTAGGAGGCGTAGCTGAAGCTTTCTTT.